These 8 T cell receptor beta chains share one sample of origin, sequenced in a study of blood T cell repertoires in COVID-19 (dated by TCRdb to 2020 to 2021). Libraries were prepared through the immunoSEQ multiplex PCR assay. Held by TCRdb, this immuneACCESS table contains in-frame sequences only and omits some clones. Under half of the omission traces to an unresolved V gene where checked; the cause of the rest is unknown. The sample has approximately 490,000 clones on record, around 85% of them singletons. The ten largest clones take up approximately 8.3% of the sample. Sequencing was done on a sample of PBMCs or T cells enriched from blood (not recorded which). These receptors all stem from an older woman who had recovered from COVID-19.

This chain links TRBV30 with TRBJ1-2; 8 bases align to TRBD1. The germline V gene has CDR1 GTSNPN and CDR2 SVGIG (reference sequence). V lost 3 bases, J lost 6 bases, and 9 bases stayed unmatched. The CDR3 consists of 14 residues. CDR3 amino acids: CAWRRRGQRDGYTF. The CDR3 DNA follows: TGTGCCTGGAGACGCAGGGGGCAGAGGGATGGCTACACCTTC.

This clone was seen just once. V gene TRBV2 combines with J gene TRBJ1-1; D gene unclear. The ends were cut back, 7 bases at V and 4 bases at J, with 13 bases in the middle. The germline CDR1 and CDR2 sequences are SNHLY and FYNNEI. The CDR3 spans 13 residues. CDR3 region: CASIKLGGTEAFF. CDR3 sequence (DNA): TGTGCCAGCATTAAACTGGGAGGCACTGAAGCTTTCTTT.

The CDR3: CASSLEWAAGTQYF. The CDR3 DNA sequence: TGTGCCAGCAGCTTGGAGTGGGCCGCCGGGACCCAGTACTTC. V and J are TRBV5-4 and TRBJ2-5; no firm D call. CDR1 is SGHNT, CDR2 YYREEE, per germline (reference sequence). This CDR3 is built from 14 residues. V was cut by 0 bases and J by 7 bases, with 13 bases left in between.

CDR3: CASSLVRETGNTIYF. The CDR3 region has the DNA TGTGCCAGCAGCTTGGTCCGGGAGACAGGAAACACCATATATTTT. The V call is TRBV5-5, the J call TRBJ1-3; D ambiguous. The CDR3 is 15 amino acids. CDR1 SGHKS and CDR2 YYEKEE come from the germline V gene (reference sequence). Trimming took 0 bases from V and 4 from J, leaving 11 bases between them. The entire variable domain, with the rest obtained from reference TRBV5-5 and TRBJ1-3, is as follows: DAGVTQSPTHLIKTRGQQVTLRCSPISGHKSVSWYQQVLGQGPQFIFQYYEKEERGRGNFPDRFSARQFPNYSSELNVNALLLGDSALYLCASSLVRETGNTIYFGEGSWLTVV.

This clone was detected only once. J is TRBJ1-5 and V is TRBV12-2; the table's D call, TRBD1, was not checked against the DNA. TRBV12-2 is noted as a pseudogene. The CDR3 covers 16 residues. CDR3 sequence reads: CASRQRQADSNQPQHF. The CDR3 region has the DNA TGTGCAAGTCGCCAAAGACAGGCCGATAGCAATCAGCCCCAGCATTTT.

The chain recombines TRBV3-1 (or the pseudogene TRBV3-2) with TRBJ1-2; no reliable D call. V shed 1 base and J shed 1 base, with 10 bases lying between them. Germline-derived CDR1 and CDR2 are LGHDT and YNNKEL (reference sequence). The CDR3 is 15 amino acids. The CDR3 spells CASSQGAAGNYGYTF. The CDR3 DNA reads as TGTGCCAGCAGCCAAGGGGCAGCAGGTAACTATGGCTACACCTTC.

The V call is TRBV28, the J call TRBJ2-6, with TRBD1 matching over 8 bases. There are 17 residues in the CDR3. J was trimmed by 1 base and V by 1 base; bases with no gene match: 3. Germline V gene data show CDR1 as MDHEN and CDR2 as SYDVKM. The CDR3 sequence: CASSLSHRGSGANVLTF. In DNA, the CDR3 is TGTGCCAGCAGTTTATCACACAGGGGGTCTGGGGCCAACGTCCTGACTTTC.

The chain uses TRBV19 and TRBJ2-3; TRBD2 aligns across 14 bases. V lost 7 bases, J lost 3 bases, and 6 bases stayed unmatched. CDR1 LNHDA and CDR2 SQIVND come from the germline V gene (reference sequence). The CDR3 sequence is 16 residues long. CDR3 in amino acids: CASTGLAGGKTDTQYF. The CDR3 nucleotides read TGTGCCAGTACAGGACTAGCGGGGGGCAAGACAGATACGCAGTATTTT. The whole variable domain, filled in from reference TRBV19 and TRBJ2-3, reads DGGITQSPKYLFRKEGQNVTLSCEQNLNHDAMYWYRQDPGQGLRLIYYSQIVNDFQKGDIAEGYSVSREKKESFPLTVTSAQKNPTAFYLCASTGLAGGKTDTQYFGPGTRLTVL.